The present T cell receptor beta chain was sequenced within a study of cytomegalovirus exposure and HLA in healthy donors. Assay: immunoSEQ multiplex PCR; the TCRdb copy retains only in-frame clones and omits some. The top ten clones hold 1.4% to 1.5% of a sample with approximately 210,000 clones, about 82% of them seen once. Germline CDR1 GTSNPN, CDR2 SVGIG (reference sequence). The CDR3 extends over 12 amino acids. V was cut by 4 bases and J by 5 bases, with 11 bases left in between. The chain combines TRBV30 with TRBJ1-1, with D hard to call. This receptor was identified in a young woman in good health and CMV-seronegative. The sequencing sample was made of PBMCs. The CDR3 region has the DNA TGTGCCTGGACAGGTTTCGGAACTGAAGCTTTCTTT. It yields the protein CAWTGFGTEAFF.